What follows is one T cell receptor (beta chain) and its context. The data belong to a study of T cell changes during pregnancy in multiple sclerosis. The data were produced by immunoSEQ multiplex PCR, yet TCRdb's version contains in-frame clones alone and is incomplete. The sample has 70,000 to 90,000 clones, about 89% seen once. This CDR3 contains 14 residues. Germline loops: CDR1 KGHSY, CDR2 FQNENV. With V trimmed by 4 bases and J by 8 bases, 6 bases remained unmatched. The sequence was collected from a female donor in good health, serving as a control in a pregnancy study. Some clones in this sample may be carry-over from other donors' samples. This sequence joins TRBV16 and TRBJ1-5; 9 bases match TRBD1. The input for sequencing was PBMCs, taken in the first trimester of pregnancy. This CDR3 is CASSPWTGEEPQHF. The CDR3 nucleotides read TGTGCCAGCAGCCCCTGGACAGGGGAAGAGCCCCAGCATTTT.